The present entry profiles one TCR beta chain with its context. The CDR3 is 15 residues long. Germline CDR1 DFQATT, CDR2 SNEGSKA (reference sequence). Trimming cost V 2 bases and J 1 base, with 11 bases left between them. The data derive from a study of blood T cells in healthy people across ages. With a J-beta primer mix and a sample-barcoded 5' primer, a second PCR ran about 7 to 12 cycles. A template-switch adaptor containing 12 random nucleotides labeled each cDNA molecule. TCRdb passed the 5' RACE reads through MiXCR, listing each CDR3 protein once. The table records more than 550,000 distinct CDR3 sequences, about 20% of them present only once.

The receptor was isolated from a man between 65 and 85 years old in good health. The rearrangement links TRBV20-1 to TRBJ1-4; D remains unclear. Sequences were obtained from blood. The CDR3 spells CSARPSRGTNEKLFF. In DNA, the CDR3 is TGCAGTGCTAGACCCTCCAGAGGAACTAATGAAAAACTGTTTTTT.